The rows below give T cell receptor beta chains drawn from one sample of a study of T-cell reconstitution after alpha-beta-depleted transplantation in children. TCRdb analysed the PCR reads with MiXCR anew, one entry per CDR3 protein. The table lists approximately 240,000 distinct CDR3 sequences, around 9.6% of them singletons. The starting material was PBMCs from the stem cell graft donor, obtained from the stem cell graft. These receptors all come from a human donor who donated a stem cell graft to a child with acute lymphoblastic leukemia. CDR3s include the opening cysteine and the closing phenylalanine or tryptophan. The D gene is left open where the match is weak. Expanded clones get a size class; other rows say once, few or many, or leave the size out.

v_call	clone_size	d_call	cdr3_length	j_call	cdr3_nt	cdr3_aa
TRBV12-3/TRBV12-4	-	-	12	TRBJ1-2	TGTGCCAGCAGTCGGGGCCGACGGGGCTACACCTTC	CASSRGRRGYTF
TRBV7-9	many	-	15	TRBJ2-1	TGTGCCAGCGTAGGGCAGGCGGTGTTATACAATGAGCAGTTCTTC	CASVGQAVLYNEQFF
TRBV20-1	few	TRBD1	13	TRBJ2-7	TGCAGTGCCCAGGGGGCGTTGGGCTACGAGCAGTACTTC	CSAQGALGYEQYF
TRBV5-6	many	-	15	TRBJ1-4	TGTGCCAGCAGCCTGGCGGCGACGCCGGGAGAAAAACTGTTTTTT	CASSLAATPGEKLFF
TRBV29-1	many	TRBD1	16	TRBJ2-2	TGCAGCGTTGAAGACTTTGGACAGGTCGAACCCGGGGAGCTGTTTTTT	CSVEDFGQVEPGELFF
TRBV20-1	many	-	14	TRBJ2-3	TGCAGTGCTCGAGGGCAGGGAACTACAGATACGCAGTATTTT	CSARGQGTTDTQYF
TRBV25-1	many	-	14	TRBJ1-2	TGTGCCAGCAGTCCCCAGGGAGGCGGGTATGGCTACACCTTC	CASSPQGGGYGYTF
TRBV11-3	-	-	14	TRBJ2-1	TGTGCCAGCAGTTGGACCGGTTCCTACAATGAGCAGTTCTTC	CASSWTGSYNEQFF
TRBV20-1	-	TRBD2	18	TRBJ2-5	TGCAGTGCTCCCAACCGAAGGACTAGCGGGGGGTTTCGGGAGACCCAGTACTTC	CSAPNRRTSGGFRETQYF
TRBV5-1	few	-	13	TRBJ2-1	TGCGCCAGCAGCGAGGGACCGAAGAATGAGCAGTTCTTC	CASSEGPKNEQFF
TRBV5-1	many	-	12	TRBJ2-5	TGCGCCAGCAGAGTCCAACAAGAGACCCAGTACTTC	CASRVQQETQYF
TRBV30	-	-	13	TRBJ2-3	TGTGCCTGGAGTTCGGCCACGTGGGATACGCAGTATTTT	CAWSSATWDTQYF
TRBV27	many	TRBD2	15	TRBJ2-3	TGTGCCAGCAGTTTACTAGCGGGGGGTTCGGATACGCAGTATTTT	CASSLLAGGSDTQYF
TRBV20-1	many	TRBD2	15	TRBJ2-7	TGCAGTGCTCAGACTAGCGGGAGGGCTGTCTACGAGCAGTACTTC	CSAQTSGRAVYEQYF
TRBV20-1	-	TRBD1	14	TRBJ1-5	TGCAGTGCTAGGGGGGACAGGGGGTATCAGCCCCAGCATTTT	CSARGDRGYQPQHF